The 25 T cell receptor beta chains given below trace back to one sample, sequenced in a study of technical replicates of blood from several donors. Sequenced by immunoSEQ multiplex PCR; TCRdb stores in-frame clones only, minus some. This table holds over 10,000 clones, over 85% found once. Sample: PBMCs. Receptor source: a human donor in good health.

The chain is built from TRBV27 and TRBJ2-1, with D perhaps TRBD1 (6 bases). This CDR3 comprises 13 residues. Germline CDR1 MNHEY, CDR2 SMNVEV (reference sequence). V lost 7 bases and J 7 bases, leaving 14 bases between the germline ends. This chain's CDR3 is CASNLQGRNEQFF. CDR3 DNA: TGTGCCAGCAACCTACAGGGCCGGAATGAGCAGTTCTTC.

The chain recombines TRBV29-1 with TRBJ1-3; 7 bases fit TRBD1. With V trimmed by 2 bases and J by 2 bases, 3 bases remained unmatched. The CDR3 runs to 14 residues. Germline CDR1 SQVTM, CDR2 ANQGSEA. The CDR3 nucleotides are TGCAGCGTTGAACAGGGGGAGGCTGGAAACACCATATATTTT. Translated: CSVEQGEAGNTIYF.

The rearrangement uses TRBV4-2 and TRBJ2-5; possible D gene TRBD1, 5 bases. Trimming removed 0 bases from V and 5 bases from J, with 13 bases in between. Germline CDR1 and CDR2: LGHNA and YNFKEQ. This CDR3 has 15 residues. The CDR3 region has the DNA TGTGCCAGCAGCCAAGATGGTGCCGCAGGGGAGACCCAGTACTTC. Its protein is CASSQDGAAGETQYF.

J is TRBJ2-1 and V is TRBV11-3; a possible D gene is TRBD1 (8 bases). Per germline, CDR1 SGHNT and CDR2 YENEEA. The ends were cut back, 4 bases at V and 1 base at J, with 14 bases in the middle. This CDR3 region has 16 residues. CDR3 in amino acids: CASSSSQGGSYNEQFF. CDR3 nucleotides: TGTGCCAGCAGCTCTTCACAGGGGGGGTCCTACAATGAGCAGTTCTTC.

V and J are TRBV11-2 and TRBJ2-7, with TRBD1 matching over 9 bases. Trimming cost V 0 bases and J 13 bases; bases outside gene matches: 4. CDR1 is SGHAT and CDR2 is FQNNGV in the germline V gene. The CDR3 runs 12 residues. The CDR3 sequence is CASSLETGGGYF. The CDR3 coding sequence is TGTGCCAGCAGCTTAGAGACAGGGGGGGGATACTTC.

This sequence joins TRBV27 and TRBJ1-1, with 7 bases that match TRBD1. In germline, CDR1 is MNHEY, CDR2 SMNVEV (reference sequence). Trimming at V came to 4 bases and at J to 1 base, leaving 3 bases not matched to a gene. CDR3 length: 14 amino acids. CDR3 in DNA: TGTGCCAGCAGTTACGGGACAGCGAACACTGAAGCTTTCTTT. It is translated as CASSYGTANTEAFF.

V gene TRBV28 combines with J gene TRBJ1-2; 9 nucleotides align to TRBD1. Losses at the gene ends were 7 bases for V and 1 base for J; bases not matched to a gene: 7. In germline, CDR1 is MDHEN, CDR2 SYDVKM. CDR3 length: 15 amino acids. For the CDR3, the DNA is TGTGCCAGCACCGCGACAGGGGGATATAACTATGGCTACACCTTC. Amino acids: CASTATGGYNYGYTF.

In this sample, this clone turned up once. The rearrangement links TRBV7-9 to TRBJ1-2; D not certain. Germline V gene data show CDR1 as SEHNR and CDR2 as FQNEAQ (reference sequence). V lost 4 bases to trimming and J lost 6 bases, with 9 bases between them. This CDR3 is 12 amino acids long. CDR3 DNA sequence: TGTGCCAGCAGCTCGCCGCGGGATGGCTACACCTTC. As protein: CASSSPRDGYTF. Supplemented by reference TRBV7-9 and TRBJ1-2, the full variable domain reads DTGVSQNPRHKITKRGQNVTFRCDPISEHNRLYWYRQTLGQGPEFLTYFQNEAQLEKSRLLSDRFSAERPKGSFSTLEIQRTEQGDSAMYLCASSSPRDGYTFGSGTRLTVV.

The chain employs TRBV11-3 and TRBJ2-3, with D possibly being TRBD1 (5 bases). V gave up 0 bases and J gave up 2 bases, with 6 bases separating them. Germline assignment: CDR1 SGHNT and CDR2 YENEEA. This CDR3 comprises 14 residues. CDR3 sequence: CASSLDRATDTQYF. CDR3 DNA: TGTGCCAGCAGCTTAGACAGGGCCACAGATACGCAGTATTTT. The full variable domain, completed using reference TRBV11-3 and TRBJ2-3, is EAGVVQSPRYKIIEKKQPVAFWCNPISGHNTLYWYLQNLGQGPELLIRYENEEAVDDSQLPKDRFSAERLKGVDSTLKIQPAELGDSAVYLCASSLDRATDTQYFGPGTRLTVL.

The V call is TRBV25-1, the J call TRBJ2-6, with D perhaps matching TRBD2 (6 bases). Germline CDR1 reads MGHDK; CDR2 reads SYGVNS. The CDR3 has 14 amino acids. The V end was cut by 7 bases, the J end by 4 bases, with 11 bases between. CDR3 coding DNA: TGTGCCAGCAACGGGGGATCAGGGGCCAACGTCCTGACTTTC. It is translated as CASNGGSGANVLTF.

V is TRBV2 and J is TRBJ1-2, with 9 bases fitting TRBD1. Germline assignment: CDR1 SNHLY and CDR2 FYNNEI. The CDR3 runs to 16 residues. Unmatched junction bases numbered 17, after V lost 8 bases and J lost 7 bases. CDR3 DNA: TGTGCCAGCGTTACAGGGGGCGCAGTTTCTGCAGTTGGCTACACCTTC. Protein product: CASVTGGAVSAVGYTF. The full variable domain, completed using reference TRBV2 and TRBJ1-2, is EPEVTQTPSHQVTQMGQEVILRCVPISNHLYFYWYRQILGQKVEFLVSFYNNEISEKSEIFDDQFSVERPDGSNFTLKIRSTKLEDSAMYFCASVTGGAVSAVGYTFGSGTRLTVV.

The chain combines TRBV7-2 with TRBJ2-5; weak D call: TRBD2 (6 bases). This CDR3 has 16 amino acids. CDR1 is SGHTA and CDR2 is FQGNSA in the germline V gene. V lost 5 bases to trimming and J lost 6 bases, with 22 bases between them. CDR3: CASSPRSGGGDKTQYF. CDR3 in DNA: TGTGCCAGCAGCCCCCGTTCTGGGGGAGGTGATAAGACCCAGTACTTC.

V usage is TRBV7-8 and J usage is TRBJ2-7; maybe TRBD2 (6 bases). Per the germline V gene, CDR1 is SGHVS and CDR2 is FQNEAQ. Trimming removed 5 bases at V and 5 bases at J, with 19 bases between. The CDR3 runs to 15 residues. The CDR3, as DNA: TGTGCCAGCAGCCTTTTTGGGGGGACGTCGGACGAGCAGTACTTC. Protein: CASSLFGGTSDEQYF.

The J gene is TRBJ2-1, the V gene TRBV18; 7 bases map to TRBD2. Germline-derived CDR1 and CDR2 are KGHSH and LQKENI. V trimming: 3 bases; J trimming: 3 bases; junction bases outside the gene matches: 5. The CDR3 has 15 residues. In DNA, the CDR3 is TGTGCCAGCTCACCTCTACCGGGAGGCTACAATGAGCAGTTCTTC. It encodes CASSPLPGGYNEQFF.

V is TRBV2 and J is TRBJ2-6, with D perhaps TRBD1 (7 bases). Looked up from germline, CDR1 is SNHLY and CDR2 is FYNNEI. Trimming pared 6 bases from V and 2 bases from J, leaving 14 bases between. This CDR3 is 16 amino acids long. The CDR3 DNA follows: TGTGCCAGCAGCAGACAGGGAGGCACTGGGGCCAACGTCCTGACTTTC. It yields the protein CASSRQGGTGANVLTF.

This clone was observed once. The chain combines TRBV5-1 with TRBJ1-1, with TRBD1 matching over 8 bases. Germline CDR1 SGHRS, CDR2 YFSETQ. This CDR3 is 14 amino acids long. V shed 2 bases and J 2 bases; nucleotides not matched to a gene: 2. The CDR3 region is CASSFTGGNTEAFF. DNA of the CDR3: TGCGCCAGCAGCTTTACAGGGGGAAACACTGAAGCTTTCTTT.

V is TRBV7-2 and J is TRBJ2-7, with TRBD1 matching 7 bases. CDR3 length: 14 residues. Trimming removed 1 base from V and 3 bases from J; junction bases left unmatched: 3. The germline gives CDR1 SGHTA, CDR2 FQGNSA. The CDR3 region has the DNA TGTGCCAGCAGCTTAGGGCAGGGGGTCTACGAGCAGTACTTC. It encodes CASSLGQGVYEQYF.

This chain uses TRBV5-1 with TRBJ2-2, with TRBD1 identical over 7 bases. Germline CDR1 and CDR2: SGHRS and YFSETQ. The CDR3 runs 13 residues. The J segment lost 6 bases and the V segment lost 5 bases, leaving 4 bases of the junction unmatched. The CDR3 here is CASSPQGAGELFF. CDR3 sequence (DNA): TGCGCCAGCAGTCCTCAGGGGGCCGGGGAGCTGTTTTTT.

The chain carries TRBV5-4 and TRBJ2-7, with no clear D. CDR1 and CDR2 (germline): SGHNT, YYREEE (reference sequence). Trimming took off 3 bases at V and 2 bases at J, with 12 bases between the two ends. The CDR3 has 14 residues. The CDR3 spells CASSSPGQPYEQYF. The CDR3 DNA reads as TGTGCCAGCAGCTCCCCCGGTCAACCCTACGAGCAGTACTTC.

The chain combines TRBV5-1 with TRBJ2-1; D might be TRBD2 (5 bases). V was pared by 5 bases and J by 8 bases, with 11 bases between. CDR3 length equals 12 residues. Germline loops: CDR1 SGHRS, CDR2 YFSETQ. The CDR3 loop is CASRASSHEQFF. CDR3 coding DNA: TGCGCCAGCAGGGCTAGCTCCCATGAGCAGTTCTTC.

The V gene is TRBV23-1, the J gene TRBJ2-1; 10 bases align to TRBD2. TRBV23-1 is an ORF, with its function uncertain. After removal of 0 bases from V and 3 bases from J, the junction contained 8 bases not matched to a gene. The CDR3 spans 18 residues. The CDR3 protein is CASSQSAPGLADYNEQFF. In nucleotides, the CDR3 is TGCGCCAGCAGTCAATCGGCGCCCGGACTAGCGGACTACAATGAGCAGTTCTTC.

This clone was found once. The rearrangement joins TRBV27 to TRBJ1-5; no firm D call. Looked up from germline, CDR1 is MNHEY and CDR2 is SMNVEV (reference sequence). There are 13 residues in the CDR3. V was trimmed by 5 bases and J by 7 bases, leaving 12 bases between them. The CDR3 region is CASSPRRGQPQHF. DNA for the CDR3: TGTGCCAGCAGTCCCCGGCGCGGCCAGCCCCAGCATTTT.

The CDR3 sequence is CASSQDGLSTYNEQFF. CDR3 in DNA: TGCGCCAGCAGCCAAGACGGACTATCCACCTACAATGAGCAGTTCTTC. The V and J genes are TRBV4-1 and TRBJ2-1; D may be TRBD2 (6 bases). The CDR3 runs to 16 residues. CDR1 and CDR2 from the germline V gene are MGHRA and YSYEKL. V was pared by 0 bases and J by 2 bases, with 11 bases between.

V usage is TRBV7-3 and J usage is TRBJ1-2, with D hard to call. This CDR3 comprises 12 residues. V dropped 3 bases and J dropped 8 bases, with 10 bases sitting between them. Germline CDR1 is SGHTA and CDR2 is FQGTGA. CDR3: CASSFRVEGYTF. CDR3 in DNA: TGTGCCAGCAGCTTTCGGGTTGAGGGCTACACCTTC.

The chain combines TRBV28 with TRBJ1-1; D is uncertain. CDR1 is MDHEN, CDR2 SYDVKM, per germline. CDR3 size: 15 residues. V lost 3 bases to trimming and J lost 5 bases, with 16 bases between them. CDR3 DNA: TGTGCCAGCAGTTTGCTCTTAAGAGGAAGGACTGAAGCTTTCTTT. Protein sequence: CASSLLLRGRTEAFF.